A single sample is the source of the 9 T cell receptor beta chains below, sequenced in a study of graft-versus-host responses after intestinal transplantation. Assay used: immunoSEQ multiplex PCR; TCRdb lists only in-frame clones, some missing. The sample holds under 95,000 clones, about nine tenths seen once. No cognate antigen is known for these TCRs. The sample in question was unstimulated CD4+ T cells sorted from spleen or lymph node cells, obtained before transplant. These receptors all stem from a human donor who was the organ donor for an intestinal transplant.

The CDR3 here is CSAQGDTQYF. CDR3 bases: TGCAGTGCCCAGGGGGATACGCAGTATTTT. The genes are TRBV20-1 and TRBJ2-3, with D perhaps TRBD1 (6 bases). Germline loops: CDR1 DFQATT, CDR2 SNEGSKA (reference sequence). The V gene lost 6 bases and the J gene lost 6 bases, with 7 bases spanning the gap. This CDR3 is built from 10 residues.

J is TRBJ2-7 and V is TRBV6-5, with a weak D call TRBD1 (6 bases). V was trimmed by 6 bases and J by 7 bases, leaving 13 bases between them. The CDR3 consists of 12 residues. The V gene's germline CDR1 is MNHEY and CDR2 SVGAGI. The CDR3, as DNA: TGTGCCAGCAGCCCTTTAAGGGGGGAGCAGTACTTC. This gives the protein CASSPLRGEQYF.

V usage is TRBV14 and J usage is TRBJ1-4; D is unclear. The CDR3 has 12 amino acids. The V and J ends lost 3 bases and 10 bases respectively, with 9 bases between them. Germline assignment: CDR1 SGHDN and CDR2 FVKESK. CDR3: CASSQIGGKLFF. CDR3 DNA sequence: TGTGCCAGCAGCCAGATAGGAGGAAAACTGTTTTTT.

V usage is TRBV6-1 and J usage is TRBJ2-3; D ambiguous. Germline CDR1 reads MNHNS; CDR2 reads SASEGT. Trimming shortened V by 6 bases and J by 5 bases, and 15 bases separated the two germline ends. CDR3 size: 14 residues. The CDR3 region is CASSWKGQEDTQYF. CDR3 nucleotides: TGTGCCAGCAGCTGGAAAGGCCAGGAAGATACGCAGTATTTT.

The J gene is TRBJ1-5, the V gene TRBV5-1; no reliable D call. Looked up from germline, CDR1 is SGHRS and CDR2 is YFSETQ. The CDR3 sequence is 14 residues long. Between the trimmed V and J ends, which lost 4 bases and 1 base, there was a span of 9 bases. The CDR3 bases are TGCGCCAGCAGCCCGACATCCAGCAATCAGCCCCAGCATTTT. Its protein is CASSPTSSNQPQHF.

This chain joins TRBV25-1 and TRBJ2-5, with TRBD1 as a possible D gene (5 bases). With 3 bases removed from V and 3 bases from J, the gap between germline ends came to 5 bases. The CDR3 spans 12 residues. Germline assignment: CDR1 MGHDK and CDR2 SYGVNS. CDR3 sequence: CASSDREETQYF. CDR3 coding DNA: TGTGCCAGCAGTGACAGGGAAGAGACCCAGTACTTC.

This chain connects TRBV5-1 to TRBJ1-2, with 7 bases identical to TRBD1. CDR1 and CDR2 from the germline V gene are SGHRS and YFSETQ. After removal of 0 bases from V and 6 bases from J, the junction contained 5 bases not matched to a gene. The CDR3 length is 14 residues. Here the CDR3 reads CASSLGDRADGYTF. The CDR3 nucleotides read TGCGCCAGCAGCTTGGGAGACAGGGCGGATGGCTACACCTTC.

The chain's CDR3 is CASSSLEGQISGYTF. The CDR3 DNA reads as TGTGCCAGCAGTTCTCTCGAAGGACAGATCAGTGGCTACACCTTC. The chain joins TRBV6-1 to TRBJ1-2, with D maybe TRBD1 (6 bases). Germline V lookup: CDR1 MNHNS, CDR2 SASEGT. The CDR3 runs 15 residues. V gave up 5 bases and J gave up 7 bases, with 20 bases separating them.

This clone was detected only a few times. The chain combines TRBV6-1 with TRBJ1-2, with 9 bases lining up with TRBD1. Germline V CDR1 and CDR2: MNHNS, SASEGT. This CDR3 is built from 15 residues. Trimming removed 3 bases from V and 8 bases from J; junction bases left unmatched: 10. CDR3 DNA: TGTGCCAGCAGTGATCTAAGAGACAGGGGGAAAGGCTACACCTTC. Its protein is CASSDLRDRGKGYTF.